These 9 T cell receptor beta chains came from one sample sequenced in a study of spatial heterogeneity in lung cancer. The antigens of these receptors remain unknown. Time point in this sample: sample taken at primary tumor resection. Via MiXCR, TCRdb re-called the 5' RACE reads, giving one row per CDR3 protein. The repertoire holds 5,500 to 7,500 distinct CDR3 sequences, with roughly 2.9% as singletons. Study conclusions and caveats: Higher tumor mutation counts went along with higher counts of expanded intratumoral alpha and beta TCRs.

Sequences were derived from lung tumor tissue, sampled at surgery. All receptors derive from a male donor with early-stage non-small cell lung cancer.

The table lists this clonotype with many counts. The gene calls are TRBV4-1 and TRBJ1-2; no firm D call. Germline assignment: CDR1 MGHRA and CDR2 YSYEKL. With 0 bases removed from V and 4 bases from J, the gap between germline ends came to 6 bases. This CDR3 is 13 amino acids long. The CDR3 nucleotides are TGCGCCAGCAGCCAAGATCTCGGCTATGGCTACACCTTC. Its protein is CASSQDLGYGYTF.

At least ten counts were recorded for this clonotype. The chain has TRBV3-1 and TRBJ2-7, with a weak D call TRBD2 (5 bases). The ends were cut back, 3 bases at V and 3 bases at J, with 12 bases in the middle. This CDR3 has 14 residues. Germline loops: CDR1 LGHDT, CDR2 YNNKEL (reference sequence). The CDR3 nucleotides are TGTGCCAGCAGCCACCTCGGTACTAGCTACGAGCAGTACTTC. Protein product: CASSHLGTSYEQYF.

Judged by abundance, this clonotype is medium-sized (0.01 to 0.1%). This CDR3 reads CASSSGPSSGNTIYF. DNA for the CDR3: TGTGCCAGCAGTAGCGGACCGAGCTCTGGAAACACCATATATTTT. This chain joins TRBV12-3 or TRBV12-4 and TRBJ1-3, with D hard to call. This CDR3 contains 15 residues. V lost 5 bases and J lost 0, with 11 bases in between.

In its sample, this clonotype was seen many times. The chain has TRBV10-3 and TRBJ1-2, with a possible D match to TRBD1 (6 bases). Germline V gives CDR1 ENHRY, CDR2 SYGVKD. The CDR3 loop spans 16 amino acids. V lost 2 bases, J lost 4 bases, and 17 bases lay in between. The CDR3 loop reads CAISEVQRGALYGYTF. The CDR3 coding sequence is TGTGCCATCAGTGAGGTTCAGCGGGGGGCACTCTATGGCTACACCTTC.

This clonotype was recorded at least ten times. Here the CDR3 reads CASSLARGGQTKTRDTEAFF. The DNA for the CDR3 is TGTGCCAGCAGTTTAGCCCGAGGGGGACAGACGAAAACGCGGGACACTGAAGCTTTCTTT. The V gene is TRBV12-3 or TRBV12-4, the J gene TRBJ1-1, with 7 bases matching TRBD1. The CDR3 runs to 20 residues. V dropped 0 bases and J dropped 3; count of bases not matched to a gene: 19.

This clonotype was found many times. This chain uses TRBV20-1 with TRBJ2-2; D uncertain. The CDR3 sequence is 13 residues long. The V gene's germline CDR1 is DFQATT and CDR2 SNEGSKA (reference sequence). V was cut by 1 base and J by 2 bases, with 5 bases left in between. CDR3: CSARVVNTGELFF. Here the CDR3 DNA reads TGCAGTGCTAGAGTCGTAAACACCGGGGAGCTGTTTTTT.

V and J are TRBV4-1 and TRBJ1-2, with D possibly TRBD1 on 6 matching bases. From germline, CDR1 is MGHRA and CDR2 YSYEKL. The CDR3 extends over 13 amino acids. The ends were cut back, 5 bases at V and 12 bases at J, with 19 bases in the middle. The CDR3 DNA is TGCGCCAGCAGCTCGGACAGCCTTAGCGGCGACACCTTC. Its protein is CASSSDSLSGDTF.

By share, this clonotype ranks as medium-sized. The chain carries TRBV9 and TRBJ2-7; possibly TRBD2 for D (6 bases). The CDR3 totals 15 residues. Trimming cost V 0 bases and J 1 base, with 11 bases left between them. Germline values: CDR1 SGDLS, CDR2 YYNGEE. The CDR3 loop reads CASSVGSEGSYEQYF. As DNA, the CDR3 is TGTGCCAGCAGCGTAGGTTCGGAGGGTTCCTACGAGCAGTACTTC.

This clonotype has at least ten counts. The CDR3 loop is CASSLRFRVVDAFF. The CDR3 coding sequence is TGTGCCAGCAGCTTAAGGTTTCGGGTTGTGGATGCTTTCTTT. The V gene is TRBV7-2, the J gene TRBJ1-1, with unresolved D. The germline V gene has CDR1 SGHTA and CDR2 FQGNSA. This CDR3 region has 14 residues. V was cut by 2 bases and J by 11 bases, with 18 bases left in between. The variable domain in full, completed from reference TRBV7-2 and TRBJ1-1, reads GAGVSQSPSNKVTEKGKDVELRCDPISGHTALYWYRQSLGQGLEFLIYFQGNSAPDKSGLPSDRFSAERTGGSVSTLTIQRTQQEDSAVYLCASSLRFRVVDAFFGQGTRLTVV.